Many counts were recorded for the clone carrying this T cell receptor beta chain. Libraries were prepared by immunoSEQ multiplex PCR; TCRdb keeps only in-frame clonotypes and omits some of them. Of a few hundred thousand clones in the sample, 84% were seen once. This sample is drawn from a study of blood T cell repertoires in COVID-19. Study overall: COVID-19 samples collected from the United States, Italy and Spain covered acute and convalescent phases. PBMCs, B-cell-depleted T cells, or T cells were the source of the cDNA or gDNA that made up the material.

The CDR3 is 16 residues long. Trimming removed 5 bases from V and 2 bases from J, with 18 bases in between. CDR1 is MNHEY and CDR2 is SVGEGT in the germline V gene. The sequencing input was peripheral blood. This sequence originates from a woman in her forties who had recovered from COVID-19. The chain has TRBV6-2 or TRBV6-3 and TRBJ2-5; a weak D match, TRBD1 (6 bases). The DNA for the CDR3 is TGTGCCAGCAGTACGACCCGGACAGATCTACAAGAGACCCAGTACTTC. This encodes CASSTTRTDLQETQYF.